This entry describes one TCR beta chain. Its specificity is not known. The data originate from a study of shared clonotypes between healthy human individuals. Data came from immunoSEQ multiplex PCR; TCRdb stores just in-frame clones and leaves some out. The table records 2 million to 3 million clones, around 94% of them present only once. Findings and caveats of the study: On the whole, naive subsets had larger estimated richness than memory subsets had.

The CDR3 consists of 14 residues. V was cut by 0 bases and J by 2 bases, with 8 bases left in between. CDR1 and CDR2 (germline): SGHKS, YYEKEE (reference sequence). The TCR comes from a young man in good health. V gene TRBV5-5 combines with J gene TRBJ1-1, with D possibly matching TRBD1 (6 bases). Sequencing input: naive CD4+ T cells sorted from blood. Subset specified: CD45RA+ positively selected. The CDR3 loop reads CASSLVGGNTEAFF. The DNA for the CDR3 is TGTGCCAGCAGCTTGGTAGGGGGAAACACTGAAGCTTTCTTT.